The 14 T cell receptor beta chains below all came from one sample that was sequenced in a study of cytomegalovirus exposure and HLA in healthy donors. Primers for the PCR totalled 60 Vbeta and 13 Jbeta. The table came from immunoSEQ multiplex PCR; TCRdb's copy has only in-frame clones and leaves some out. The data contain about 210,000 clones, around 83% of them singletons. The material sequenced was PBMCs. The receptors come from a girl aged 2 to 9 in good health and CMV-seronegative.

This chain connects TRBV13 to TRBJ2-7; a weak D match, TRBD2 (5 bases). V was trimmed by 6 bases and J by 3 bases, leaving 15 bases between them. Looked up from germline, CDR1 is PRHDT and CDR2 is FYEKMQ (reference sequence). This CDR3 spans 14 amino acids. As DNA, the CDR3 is TGTGCCAGCAGTTCTTCCGGGGTCCGCTACGAGCAGTACTTC. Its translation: CASSSSGVRYEQYF.

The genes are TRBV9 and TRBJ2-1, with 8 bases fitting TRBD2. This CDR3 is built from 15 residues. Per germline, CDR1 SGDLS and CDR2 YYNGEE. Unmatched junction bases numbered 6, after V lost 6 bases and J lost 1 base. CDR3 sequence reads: CASTPTSGSYNEQFF. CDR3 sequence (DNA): TGTGCCAGCACCCCTACTAGCGGATCCTACAATGAGCAGTTCTTC.

This chain's CDR3 is CASSLGREDEKLFF. The CDR3 DNA sequence: TGCGCCAGCAGCTTGGGGAGGGAAGATGAAAAACTGTTTTTT. This chain joins TRBV5-1 and TRBJ1-4; D unclear. Germline V lookup: CDR1 SGHRS, CDR2 YFSETQ. The ends were cut back, 0 bases at V and 6 bases at J, with 9 bases in the middle. CDR3 length: 14 amino acids.

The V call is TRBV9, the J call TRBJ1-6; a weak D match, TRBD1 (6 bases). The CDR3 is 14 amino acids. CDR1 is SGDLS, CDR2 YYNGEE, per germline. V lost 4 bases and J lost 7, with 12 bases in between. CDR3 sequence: CASSSRQANSPLHF. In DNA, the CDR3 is TGTGCCAGCAGCTCCCGACAGGCGAATTCACCCCTCCACTTT.

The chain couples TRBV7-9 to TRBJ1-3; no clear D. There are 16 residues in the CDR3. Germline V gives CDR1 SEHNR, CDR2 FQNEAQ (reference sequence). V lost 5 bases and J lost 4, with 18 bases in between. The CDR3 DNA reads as TGTGCCAGCAGCGATACTGTTACCCCCGTGGGAAACACCATATATTTT. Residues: CASSDTVTPVGNTIYF.

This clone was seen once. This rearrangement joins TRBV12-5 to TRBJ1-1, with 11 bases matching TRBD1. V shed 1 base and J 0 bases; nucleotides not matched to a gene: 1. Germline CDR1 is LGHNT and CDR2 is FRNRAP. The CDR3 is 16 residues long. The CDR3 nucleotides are TGTGCTAGTGGTTTGGGGACAGGGGGCGTGAACACTGAAGCTTTCTTT. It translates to CASGLGTGGVNTEAFF. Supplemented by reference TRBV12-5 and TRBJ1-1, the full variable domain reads DARVTQTPRHKVTEMGQEVTMRCQPILGHNTVFWYRQTMMQGLELLAYFRNRAPLDDSGMPKDRFSAEMPDATLATLKIQPSEPRDSAVYFCASGLGTGGVNTEAFFGQGTRLTVV.

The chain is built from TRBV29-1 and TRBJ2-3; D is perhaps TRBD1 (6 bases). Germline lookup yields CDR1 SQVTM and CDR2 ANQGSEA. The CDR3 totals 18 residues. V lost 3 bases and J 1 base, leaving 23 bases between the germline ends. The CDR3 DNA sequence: TGCAGCGTTGACCCGCCGAAACGGACAGCCTTGGGCACAGATACGCAGTATTTT. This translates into CSVDPPKRTALGTDTQYF.

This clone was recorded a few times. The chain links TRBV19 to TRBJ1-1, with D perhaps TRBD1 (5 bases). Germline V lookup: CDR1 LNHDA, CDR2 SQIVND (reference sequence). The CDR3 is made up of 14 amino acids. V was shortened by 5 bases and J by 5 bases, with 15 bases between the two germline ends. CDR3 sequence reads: CASSPRDLGTEAFF. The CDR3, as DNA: TGTGCCAGTAGTCCCAGGGATCTGGGGACTGAAGCTTTCTTT.

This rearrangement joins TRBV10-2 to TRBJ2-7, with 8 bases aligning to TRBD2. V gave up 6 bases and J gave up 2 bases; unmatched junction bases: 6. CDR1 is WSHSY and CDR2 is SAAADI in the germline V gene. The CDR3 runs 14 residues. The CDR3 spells CASSPSGPPYEQYF. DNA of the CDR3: TGCGCCAGCAGCCCTAGCGGGCCACCCTACGAGCAGTACTTC.

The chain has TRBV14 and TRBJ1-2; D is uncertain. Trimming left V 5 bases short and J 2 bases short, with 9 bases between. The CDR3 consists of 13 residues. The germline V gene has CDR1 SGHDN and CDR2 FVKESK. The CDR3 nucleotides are TGTGCCAGCAGCTTCGGGATGAACTATGGCTACACCTTC. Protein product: CASSFGMNYGYTF.

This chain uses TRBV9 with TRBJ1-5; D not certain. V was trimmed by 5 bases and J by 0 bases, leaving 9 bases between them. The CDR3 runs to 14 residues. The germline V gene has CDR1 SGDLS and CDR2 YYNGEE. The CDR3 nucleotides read TGTGCCAGCAGTGGTACAGCTAGCAATCAGCCCCAGCATTTT. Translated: CASSGTASNQPQHF.

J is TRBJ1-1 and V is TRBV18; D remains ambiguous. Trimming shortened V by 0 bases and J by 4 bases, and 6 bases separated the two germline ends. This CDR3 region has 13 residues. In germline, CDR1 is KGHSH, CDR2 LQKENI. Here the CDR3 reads CASSPPKSTEAFF. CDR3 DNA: TGTGCCAGCTCACCACCGAAGAGCACTGAAGCTTTCTTT.

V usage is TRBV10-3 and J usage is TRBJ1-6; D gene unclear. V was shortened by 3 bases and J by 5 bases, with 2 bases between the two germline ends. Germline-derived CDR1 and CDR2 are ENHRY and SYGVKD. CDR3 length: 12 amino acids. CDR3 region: CAISDNNSPLHF. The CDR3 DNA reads TGTGCCATCAGTGACAATAATTCACCCCTCCACTTT.

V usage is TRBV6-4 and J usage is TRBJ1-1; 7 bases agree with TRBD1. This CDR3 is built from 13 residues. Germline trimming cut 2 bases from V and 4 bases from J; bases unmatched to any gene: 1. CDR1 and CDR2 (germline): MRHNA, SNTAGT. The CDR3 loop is CASSDRGRTEAFF. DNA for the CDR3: TGTGCCAGCAGTGACAGGGGGCGCACTGAAGCTTTCTTT.